One and the same sample provided the 8 T cell receptor beta chains below, sequenced in a study of blood T cell repertoires in COVID-19. Repertoires were generated with immunoSEQ multiplex PCR, while TCRdb's copy carries only in-frame clones and drops some. In the table there are approximately 280,000 clones, around nine tenths of which are singletons. Sequencing was done on a sample of peripheral blood. The receptor set was obtained from a middle-aged man with acute or convalescent COVID-19.

This sequence joins TRBV19 and TRBJ2-1; 7 positions agree with TRBD1. Germline CDR1 is LNHDA and CDR2 is SQIVND (reference sequence). V was clipped by 7 bases and J by 8 bases; unmatched bases: 14. This CDR3 region has 15 residues. This chain's CDR3 is CASTLFLRGGHEQFF. In DNA, the CDR3 is TGTGCCAGTACCCTGTTTTTACGAGGGGGCCATGAGCAGTTCTTC.

The chain recombines TRBV2 with TRBJ2-1; 10 bases line up with TRBD1. Germline CDR1 SNHLY, CDR2 FYNNEI. This CDR3 has 14 amino acids. Unmatched junction bases numbered 3, after V lost 2 bases and J lost 8 bases. The CDR3 is CASSEMGTGDEQFF. CDR3 nucleotide sequence: TGTGCCAGCAGTGAAATGGGGACAGGGGATGAGCAGTTCTTC.

This clone was seen only once. The sample contains more than one DNA sequence encoding this CDR3. The chain couples TRBV7-8 to TRBJ1-1, with D hard to call. The CDR3 extends over 13 amino acids. Per the germline V gene, CDR1 is SGHVS and CDR2 is FQNEAQ. Trimming removed 1 base at V and 3 bases at J, with 6 bases between. The CDR3 loop is CASSLGGDTEAFF. The DNA for the CDR3 is TGTGCCAGCAGCTTAGGCGGGGACACTGAAGCTTTCTTT.

The chain is built from TRBV10-3 and TRBJ2-3; 11 bases fit TRBD1. CDR3 length: 15 residues. V shed 2 bases, J shed 6 bases, and the junction held 4 bases outside the gene matches. Germline CDR1 and CDR2: ENHRY and SYGVKD. CDR3 nucleotide sequence: TGTGCCATCAGTGAGCCTTGGACAGGGGGCGATACGCAGTATTTT. It encodes CAISEPWTGGDTQYF.

The J gene is TRBJ2-7, the V gene TRBV7-6; 10 bases line up with TRBD1. Per germline, CDR1 SGHVS and CDR2 FNYEAQ. There are 15 residues in the CDR3. Trimming cost V 5 bases and J 5 bases; bases outside gene matches: 9. In nucleotides, the CDR3 is TGTGCCAGCAGCCCCGGGACAGGGGTTGCCCACGAGCAGTACTTC. Protein: CASSPGTGVAHEQYF.

V gene TRBV24-1 combines with J gene TRBJ1-2; possible D gene TRBD1, 5 bases. CDR1 and CDR2 from the germline V gene are KGHDR and SFDVKD. The CDR3 consists of 15 residues. V was pared by 12 bases and J by 3 bases, with 22 bases between. The CDR3 here is CAPALGASQHYGYTF. In DNA form, the CDR3 reads TGTGCCCCGGCATTAGGGGCTTCCCAACACTATGGCTACACCTTC.

The chain has TRBV6-2 or TRBV6-3 and TRBJ2-5, with TRBD1 matching 9 bases. This CDR3 region has 15 residues. Germline CDR1 and CDR2: MNHEY and SVGEGT. V shed 6 bases and J 4 bases; nucleotides not matched to a gene: 9. CDR3 loop: CASSTYRDRAETQYF. The DNA for the CDR3 is TGTGCCAGCAGCACCTACCGGGACAGGGCAGAGACCCAGTACTTC.

CDR3 amino acids: CATSAAGSYNEQFF. DNA for the CDR3: TGTGCCACCAGTGCAGCAGGCTCCTACAATGAGCAGTTCTTC. This sequence joins TRBV24-1 and TRBJ2-1; D gene uncertain. Trimming cost V 5 bases and J 0 bases, with 7 bases left between them. This CDR3 region has 14 residues. Per germline, CDR1 KGHDR and CDR2 SFDVKD.